The clone carrying this T cell receptor (beta chain) was counted between two and nine times. The CDR3 is 14 residues long. V trimming: 5 bases; J trimming: 3 bases; junction bases outside the gene matches: 1. CDR1 is MNHEY, CDR2 SVGEGT, per germline. Authors' data handling: Amplified reference gene primers provided the basis for estimating nucleated cell counts. Method: immunoSEQ multiplex PCR; TCRdb's copy keeps in-frame clones and lacks some. V, J and clone size are those of that table, while D and trimming were read from the DNA. This table holds 120,000 to 150,000 clones, 84% found once. The data belong to a study of blood T cell repertoires in COVID-19. Whole-study context: Samples taken during acute and convalescent COVID-19 were collected in the United States, Italy and Spain. PBMCs, B-cell-depleted T cells, or T cells provided the cDNA or gDNA that made up the material.

The sequence was obtained from a woman of 80 years or more in a cohort sampled during active or convalescent COVID-19. The specimen sequenced was peripheral blood. The V and J genes are TRBV6-2 or TRBV6-3 and TRBJ1-4, with 9 bases aligning to TRBD1. In DNA form, the CDR3 reads TGTGCCAGCAGTACAGGGGGCTCTAATGAAAAACTGTTTTTT. Translating gives CASSTGGSNEKLFF.